The 6 T cell receptor beta chains given below trace back to one sample, sequenced in a study of human T cells and chemical hapten exposure. Time point here: pre-sensitization, week 0. Treatment reported: therapeutic diphenylcyclopropenone sensitization with weekly scalp DPC. TCRdb ran MiXCR on the RACE reads and lists one entry per CDR3 protein. The repertoire holds approximately 370,000 distinct CDR3 sequences, around 5% seen once, with about 8.2% in the top ten. Source: whole blood, taken in connection with sensitization to the hapten diphenylcyclopropenone (DPC). The receptors here all came from a woman aged 18-35 years with alopecia areata. Some clones in this sample may be carry-over from other donors' samples.

This clonotype has a count of ten or more. The rearrangement uses TRBV4-3 and TRBJ2-3; maybe TRBD1 (6 bases). Trimming left V 1 base short and J 0 bases short, with 14 bases between. Per germline, CDR1 LGHNA and CDR2 YSLEER. The CDR3 is made up of 17 amino acids. The CDR3 region has the DNA TGCGCCAGCAGCCAAGGGCAGGGGCAAGCTAGCACAGATACGCAGTATTTT. Its translation is CASSQGQGQASTDTQYF.

The chain couples TRBV2 to TRBJ2-1; TRBD1 aligns across 7 bases. CDR1 is SNHLY and CDR2 is FYNNEI in the germline V gene. Unmatched junction bases numbered 2, after V lost 4 bases and J lost 5 bases. The CDR3 totals 13 residues. DNA for the CDR3: TGTGCCAGCAGTGGACAGGGAAACAATGAGCAGTTCTTC. The encoded protein is CASSGQGNNEQFF.

The genes are TRBV29-1 and TRBJ2-1; the D gene is possibly TRBD1 (5 bases). With 7 bases removed from V and 7 bases from J, the gap between germline ends came to 17 bases. This CDR3 contains 13 residues. CDR1 SQVTM and CDR2 ANQGSEA come from the germline V gene. This chain's CDR3 is CSAVDKAWNEQFF. The CDR3 nucleotides read TGCAGCGCCGTGGACAAGGCCTGGAATGAGCAGTTCTTC.

This clonotype was seen only a few times. V usage is TRBV6-2 or TRBV6-3 and J usage is TRBJ2-1; D call uncertain. V lost 2 bases and J 7 bases, leaving 3 bases between the germline ends. CDR3 length: 11 residues. In germline, CDR1 is MNHEY, CDR2 SVGEGT. The CDR3 loop is CASSYTNEQFF. Written as DNA, the CDR3 is TGTGCCAGCAGTTACACGAATGAGCAGTTCTTC.

V usage is TRBV15 and J usage is TRBJ1-1; no reliable D call. CDR1 LNHNV and CDR2 YYDKDF come from the germline V gene (reference sequence). V was cut by 6 bases and J by 11 bases, with 22 bases left in between. The CDR3 has 14 residues. CDR3 sequence: CATSDLNWSFRAFF. The CDR3 DNA follows: TGTGCCACCAGTGACTTAAACTGGTCCTTTCGTGCTTTCTTT. Full variable domain (missing parts from reference TRBV15 and TRBJ1-1): DAMVIQNPRYQVTQFGKPVTLSCSQTLNHNVMYWYQQKSSQAPKLLFHYYDKDFNNEADTPDNFQSRRPNTSFCFLDIRSPGLGDTAMYLCATSDLNWSFRAFFGQGTRLTVV.

This clonotype was detected a few times. The gene calls are TRBV12-3 or TRBV12-4 and TRBJ2-1; D not resolved. This CDR3 region has 12 residues. The V end was cut by 6 bases, the J end by 15 bases, with 18 bases between. In DNA, the CDR3 is TGTGCCAGCAGCCTTAGTCTCGTGCAAGGGTTCTTC. Its protein is CASSLSLVQGFF.